These 27 T cell receptor beta chains originate from one sample sequenced in a study of breast tumors, draining lymph nodes, adjacent tissues. TCRdb processed the multiplex PCR reads anew with MiXCR; each CDR3 protein has one entry. The data show around 130,000 distinct CDR3 sequences, around 21% seen once. Axillary draining lymph nodes of breast cancer patients supplied the node samples. Sequencing was performed on axillary lymph node tissue. Source of these receptors: a female donor with breast cancer. Some clones in this sample may be carry-over from other donors' samples.

Ten or more counts support this clonotype. DNA of the CDR3: TGTGCCAGCAGATCGACAGAGAGCTCCTACGAGCAGTACTTC. This translates into CASRSTESSYEQYF. This chain joins TRBV2 and TRBJ2-7, with TRBD1 as a possible D gene (5 bases). This CDR3 region has 14 residues. The ends were cut back, 6 bases at V and 0 bases at J, with 12 bases in the middle. Germline lookup yields CDR1 SNHLY and CDR2 FYNNEI.

For this clonotype: A much larger clone lies a single base off, so this may be a read error. The rearrangement uses TRBV20-1 and TRBJ2-1, with 14 positions matching TRBD2. CDR1 DFQATT and CDR2 SNEGSKA come from the germline V gene (reference sequence). The CDR3 length is 14 residues. The CDR3 sequence: CSAGTSGSYNEQLF. CDR3 DNA: TGCAGTGCTGGGACTAGCGGGAGTTACAATGAGCAGCTCTTC.

This clonotype was counted many times. The chain uses TRBV15 and TRBJ2-2; 7 bases are a match to TRBD1. V shed 2 bases, J shed 6 bases, and the junction held 0 bases outside the gene matches. Germline assignment: CDR1 LNHNV and CDR2 YYDKDF (reference sequence). The CDR3 loop spans 13 amino acids. The chain's CDR3 is CATSRQGAGELFF. The CDR3 coding sequence is TGTGCCACCAGCAGACAGGGGGCCGGGGAGCTGTTTTTT.

This clonotype was seen many times. This rearrangement joins TRBV5-6 to TRBJ2-3; TRBD1 matches 9 bases. Germline V gene sequence: CDR1 SGHDT, CDR2 YYEEEE. The CDR3 runs 14 residues. The ends lost 5 bases at V and 6 bases at J; junction bases unmatched: 7. DNA for the CDR3: TGTGCCAGCAGGCCAGGGACAGGGATCGATACGCAGTATTTT. Residues: CASRPGTGIDTQYF.

This clonotype appeared once. The chain links TRBV27 to TRBJ2-1; 9 nucleotides align to TRBD2. J gave up 3 bases and V 4 bases, and 7 bases lay outside the gene matches. Germline loops: CDR1 MNHEY, CDR2 SMNVEV (reference sequence). This CDR3 contains 16 residues. The CDR3 nucleotides read TGTGCCAGCAGTTCGGATGGCGGGAGGGTCTACAATGAGCAGTTCTTC. Its protein is CASSSDGGRVYNEQFF.

This clonotype was seen more than once but under ten times. V gene TRBV25-1 combines with J gene TRBJ2-5; TRBD2 might be the D (6 bases). The CDR3 length is 15 residues. V was cut by 6 bases and J by 5 bases, with 19 bases left in between. From germline, CDR1 is MGHDK and CDR2 SYGVNS. Written as DNA, the CDR3 is TGTGCCAGCAGCCTCAGGCGGGGATGGAGCGAGACCCAGTACTTC. Translating it yields CASSLRRGWSETQYF.

This clonotype was detected ten times or more. V is TRBV28 and J is TRBJ2-1; 8 bases are shared with TRBD1. Germline V lookup: CDR1 MDHEN, CDR2 SYDVKM. There are 16 residues in the CDR3. The V and J ends lost 8 bases and 4 bases, in that order; junction bases with no gene match: 13. The CDR3 DNA reads TGTGCCAGCTCTCTTCCGGAGACAGGGGTATACAATGAGCAGTTCTTC. The encoded protein is CASSLPETGVYNEQFF.

Many counts were recorded for this clonotype. The chain carries TRBV10-1 and TRBJ2-3; D gene uncertain. V lost 5 bases and J lost 5, with 11 bases in between. Germline V lookup: CDR1 WNHNN, CDR2 SYGVQD (reference sequence). The CDR3 totals 13 residues. CDR3 in amino acids: CASSPPSGDTQYF. CDR3 DNA: TGCGCCAGCAGTCCCCCGTCCGGAGATACGCAGTATTTT.

This clonotype was found many times. The chain recombines TRBV7-9 with TRBJ2-1, with 10 bases fitting TRBD1. CDR1 and CDR2 (germline): SEHNR, FQNEAQ (reference sequence). The length of the CDR3 is 19 residues. The J segment lost 0 bases and the V segment lost 5 bases, leaving 13 bases of the junction unmatched. The CDR3: CASSAWDRGHPNSYNEQFF. The DNA for the CDR3 is TGTGCCAGCAGCGCCTGGGACAGGGGTCATCCTAACTCCTACAATGAGCAGTTCTTC. Filled out from reference TRBV7-9 and TRBJ2-1, the complete variable domain reads DTGVSQNPRHKITKRGQNVTFRCDPISEHNRLYWYRQTLGQGPEFLTYFQNEAQLEKSRLLSDRFSAERPKGSFSTLEIQRTEQGDSAMYLCASSAWDRGHPNSYNEQFFGPGTRLTVL.

This clonotype was observed many times. The chain links TRBV12-3 or TRBV12-4 to TRBJ2-1, with 8 bases that match TRBD2. This CDR3 contains 16 residues. J was trimmed by 4 bases and V by 6 bases; bases with no gene match: 11. CDR3 region: CASSALGGGPYNEQFF. The CDR3 DNA reads TGTGCCAGCAGCGCCCTCGGGGGGGGGCCATACAATGAGCAGTTCTTC.

The chain links TRBV5-1 to TRBJ1-4; 10 bases match TRBD1. This CDR3 comprises 16 residues. Germline CDR1 is SGHRS and CDR2 is YFSETQ. The junction had 9 bases not matched to a gene; V was cut back by 4 bases and J by 6 bases. CDR3 amino acids: CASSGGSGQGYEKLFF. The CDR3 nucleotides read TGCGCCAGCAGCGGGGGATCGGGACAGGGGTATGAAAAACTGTTTTTT. Looking up the rest from reference TRBV5-1 and TRBJ1-4 gives the full variable domain: KAGVTQTPRYLIKTRGQQVTLSCSPISGHRSVSWYQQTPGQGLQFLFEYFSETQRNKGNFPGRFSGRQFSNSRSEMNVSTLELGDSALYLCASSGGSGQGYEKLFFGSGTQLSVL.

This clonotype was counted ten times or more. V usage is TRBV15 and J usage is TRBJ2-7; 7 bases map to TRBD1. This CDR3 spans 14 amino acids. J gave up 2 bases and V 5 bases, and 6 bases lay outside the gene matches. Germline-derived CDR1 and CDR2 are LNHNV and YYDKDF (reference sequence). DNA for the CDR3: TGTGCCACCAGCCCAAACAGGGGTCCCTACGAGCAGTACTTC. It is translated as CATSPNRGPYEQYF.

Many counts were recorded for this clonotype. V usage is TRBV6-1 and J usage is TRBJ1-3; D is uncertain. The CDR3 loop spans 15 amino acids. CDR1 is MNHNS and CDR2 is SASEGT in the germline V gene. Trimming left V 8 bases short and J 0 bases short, with 14 bases between. CDR3 sequence: CASLTRTSSGNTIYF. Here the CDR3 DNA reads TGTGCCAGCCTAACCCGAACGAGCTCTGGAAACACCATATATTTT.

There are many counts of this clonotype. The chain employs TRBV5-1 and TRBJ2-7; D is possibly TRBD2 (7 bases). Trimming shortened V by 4 bases and J by 5 bases, and 22 bases separated the two germline ends. This CDR3 contains 16 residues. CDR1 SGHRS and CDR2 YFSETQ come from the germline V gene. The CDR3: CASSPGNGGGEDEQYF. CDR3 in DNA: TGCGCCAGCAGCCCCGGGAATGGGGGGGGCGAGGACGAGCAGTACTTC.

At least ten counts were recorded for this clonotype. The chain uses TRBV20-1 and TRBJ1-5, with no clear D. The V and J ends lost 6 bases and 2 bases respectively, with 14 bases between them. CDR1 and CDR2 (germline): DFQATT, SNEGSKA (reference sequence). The CDR3 contains 14 residues. The CDR3 region has the DNA TGCAGTGCCCCTGACGTTGCGGGCAATCAGCCCCAGCATTTT. Translated, it gives CSAPDVAGNQPQHF.

This clonotype was observed a handful of times. V gene TRBV5-1 combines with J gene TRBJ1-5, with a weak D call TRBD1 (5 bases). The germline V gene has CDR1 SGHRS and CDR2 YFSETQ. The V end was cut by 4 bases, the J end by 4 bases, with 9 bases between. The CDR3 is made up of 13 amino acids. The CDR3: CASSQDINQPQHF. The CDR3 DNA follows: TGCGCCAGCAGCCAGGACATAAATCAGCCCCAGCATTTT.

This clonotype was recorded a few times. The chain has TRBV18 and TRBJ2-3; tentatively, D is TRBD2 (5 bases). CDR1 is KGHSH and CDR2 is LQKENI in the germline V gene. The CDR3 totals 16 residues. V was shortened by 2 bases and J by 2 bases, with 14 bases between the two germline ends. The CDR3 spells CASSPAGLAFTDTQYF. In DNA form, the CDR3 reads TGTGCCAGCTCACCAGCCGGCCTAGCTTTCACAGATACGCAGTATTTT.

V and J are TRBV7-2 and TRBJ1-5; tentative D call: TRBD1 (6 bases). The CDR3 consists of 17 residues. Trimming removed 4 bases from V and 0 bases from J, with 16 bases in between. The germline CDR1 and CDR2 sequences are SGHTA and FQGNSA. CDR3 region: CASSSSPDSYSNQPQHF. CDR3 DNA: TGTGCCAGCAGCTCCTCCCCGGACAGCTATAGCAATCAGCCCCAGCATTTT.

This clonotype was seen at least ten times. V is TRBV15 and J is TRBJ2-7, with D perhaps matching TRBD1 or TRBD2 (5 bases each). Deletions cut 0 bases from V and 0 bases from J, with 9 bases between. Looked up from germline, CDR1 is LNHNV and CDR2 is YYDKDF (reference sequence). The CDR3 is 15 amino acids. CDR3 nucleotides: TGTGCCACCAGCAGAGATCCTGGGACCTCCTACGAGCAGTACTTC. Its translation is CATSRDPGTSYEQYF.

This clonotype was seen a few times. V usage is TRBV28 and J usage is TRBJ1-5; 7 bases are shared with TRBD1. The CDR3 covers 16 residues. With V trimmed by 4 bases and J by 0 bases, 6 bases remained unmatched. Germline-derived CDR1 and CDR2 are MDHEN and SYDVKM. The CDR3 here is CASSSDRSYSNQPQHF. The CDR3 coding sequence is TGTGCCAGCAGTTCGGACAGGTCATATAGCAATCAGCCCCAGCATTTT.

This clonotype came up many times. The genes are TRBV11-2 and TRBJ2-1; D might be TRBD2 (6 bases). The CDR3 loop spans 12 amino acids. Germline CDR1 and CDR2: SGHAT and FQNNGV. V gave up 5 bases and J gave up 14 bases, with 16 bases separating them. The CDR3 protein is CASSQNPGEEFF. CDR3 DNA: TGTGCCAGCAGCCAAAACCCCGGGGAGGAGTTCTTC. The variable domain in full, completed from reference TRBV11-2 and TRBJ2-1, reads EAGVAQSPRYKIIEKRQSVAFWCNPISGHATLYWYQQILGQGPKLLIQFQNNGVVDDSQLPKDRFSAERLKGVDSTLKIQPAKLEDSAVYLCASSQNPGEEFFGPGTRLTVL.

Notes on this clonotype: A read error is possible here, since a much larger clone lies one base away. V and J are TRBV25-1 and TRBJ1-6; D is ambiguous. Germline CDR1 and CDR2: MGHDK and SYGVNS. CDR3 length: 16 residues. CDR3 sequence (DNA): TGTGCCGGCAGTGATCCCGCGAGAGGGTTGAATTCACCCCTCCACTTT. Encoded protein: CAGSDPARGLNSPLHF.

The chain recombines TRBV3-1 with TRBJ2-2; 7 bases are shared with TRBD2. The CDR3 length is 13 residues. CDR1 LGHDT and CDR2 YNNKEL come from the germline V gene (reference sequence). V was clipped by 4 bases and J by 8 bases; unmatched bases: 4. In DNA, the CDR3 is TGTGCCAGCAGCCCCGCGGGGGTAGGGGAGCTGTTTTTT. It encodes CASSPAGVGELFF.

This clonotype was seen more than once but under ten times. The V and J genes are TRBV12-3 or TRBV12-4 and TRBJ1-5; D gene uncertain. The CDR3 extends over 12 amino acids. Trimming cost V 3 bases and J 7 bases, with 7 bases left between them. This CDR3 is CASSFLGQPQHF. CDR3 in DNA: TGTGCCAGCAGTTTCCTGGGACAGCCCCAGCATTTT.

In this sample, this clonotype turned up many times. The chain is built from TRBV7-9 and TRBJ2-1; D remains unclear. This CDR3 has 13 amino acids. V was cut by 3 bases and J by 3 bases, with 6 bases left in between. Germline V gene lookup returns CDR1 SEHNR and CDR2 FQNEAQ (reference sequence). The CDR3 coding sequence is TGTGCCAGCAGCTTTTGGGGCTACAATGAGCAGTTCTTC. It yields the protein CASSFWGYNEQFF. Variable domain in full (rest from reference TRBV7-9 and TRBJ2-1): DTGVSQNPRHKITKRGQNVTFRCDPISEHNRLYWYRQTLGQGPEFLTYFQNEAQLEKSRLLSDRFSAERPKGSFSTLEIQRTEQGDSAMYLCASSFWGYNEQFFGPGTRLTVL.

This clonotype was picked up many times. The chain combines TRBV29-1 with TRBJ2-7; no clear D. Trimming removed 6 bases at V and 3 bases at J, with 9 bases between. The germline V gene encodes CDR1 SQVTM and CDR2 ANQGSEA. This CDR3 contains 11 residues. In nucleotides, the CDR3 is TGCAGCGTCCTCCGGCGCTACGAGCAGTACTTC. Amino acids: CSVLRRYEQYF.

Comments on this clonotype: Being one base from a much bigger clone, this may be a read error. The gene calls are TRBV20-1 and TRBJ2-7; weak D call: TRBD2 (5 bases). V lost 2 bases and J 0 bases, leaving 14 bases between the germline ends. CDR1 is DFQATT and CDR2 is SNEGSKA in the germline V gene (reference sequence). The CDR3 has 15 residues. The CDR3, as DNA: TGCAGTGCTAGACCTGTGGGAGTTCTCTCCTACGAGCAGTACTTC. Protein: CSARPVGVLSYEQYF.